Given below is one T cell receptor (beta chain) in context. This record belongs to a study of blood T cell repertoires in COVID-19. For the study at large: Some COVID-19 samples were acute and others convalescent; all came from the United States, Italy and Spain. PBMCs, B-cell-depleted T cells, or T cells were the source of the cDNA or gDNA that made up the material.

Original handling: It was from reference gene primer amplification that nucleated cell counts were estimated. Profiled with immunoSEQ multiplex PCR; TCRdb holds only in-frame clones, not every one. V and J calls and clone size are given by that table; D and trimming were obtained from the DNA. The sample has 300,000 to 350,000 clones; approximately 89% are singletons. The origin of this receptor is a woman under 30 who had recovered from COVID-19. The specimen was peripheral blood.

The DNA for the CDR3 is TGCAGCGTTACGGGACAGGGGATAAACTATGGCTACACCTTC. It yields the protein CSVTGQGINYGYTF. The V and J genes are TRBV29-1 and TRBJ1-2; 10 positions agree with TRBD1. This CDR3 spans 14 amino acids. J was trimmed by 2 bases and V by 5 bases; bases with no gene match: 5. Per the germline V gene, CDR1 is SQVTM and CDR2 is ANQGSEA.